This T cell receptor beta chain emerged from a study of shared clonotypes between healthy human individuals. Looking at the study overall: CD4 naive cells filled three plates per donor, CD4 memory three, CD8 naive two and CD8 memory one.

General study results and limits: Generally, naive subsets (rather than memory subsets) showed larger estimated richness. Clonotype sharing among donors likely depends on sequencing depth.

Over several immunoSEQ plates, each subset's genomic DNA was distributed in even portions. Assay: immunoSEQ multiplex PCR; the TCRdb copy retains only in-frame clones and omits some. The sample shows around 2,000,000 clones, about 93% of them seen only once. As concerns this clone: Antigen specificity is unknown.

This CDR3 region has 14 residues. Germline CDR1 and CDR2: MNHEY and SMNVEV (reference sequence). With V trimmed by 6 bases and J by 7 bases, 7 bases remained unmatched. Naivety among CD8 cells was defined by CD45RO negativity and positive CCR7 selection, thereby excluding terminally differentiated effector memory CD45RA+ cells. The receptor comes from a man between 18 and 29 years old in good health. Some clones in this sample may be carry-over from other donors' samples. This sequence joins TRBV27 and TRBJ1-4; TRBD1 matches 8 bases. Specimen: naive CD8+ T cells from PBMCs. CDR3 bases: TGTGCCAGCAGCGTTCAGGGGGCGAGTGAAAAACTGTTTTTT. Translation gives CASSVQGASEKLFF.